This TCR beta chain was identified in a study of shared clonotypes between healthy human individuals (dated by TCRdb to the early 2020s). Notes on the research overall: Three men and two women, aged 18 to 49 years, made up the cohort. For each donor, three plates each were used for CD4 naive and CD4 memory, two plates were used for CD8 naive, and one plate was used for CD8 memory. To estimate repertoire size and how much clonotype sharing occurs between individuals, the study deeply sequenced the blood TCR repertoires of several healthy adults. Different laboratories and diverse techniques were used to prepare libraries and sequence TCR repertoires, to increase sequencing depth and limit assay-specific biases. Leukapheresis yielded between about 0.94 and 10 billion PBMCs per donor. Beyond this particular receptor, the publication reports: When a handful of donors were compared, the shared fraction of clonotypes was around 5.1% for naive CD4, approximately 3.3% for naive CD8, 2% to 2.5% for memory CD4, and 0.35% to 0.4% for memory CD8. Compared with non-shared clonotypes, clonotypes shared by all four sorted-subset donors had higher generation probabilities. Sampling was restricted to blood, and TCR repertoires in tissues likely differ from the TCR repertoires found in blood. Because the study included only a small number of donors, the genetic and exposure-history diversity represented was limited. Pairwise subsampling indicated that sequencing depth was expected to affect the degree of clonotype sharing among donors. Incomplete sequencing was indicated by rarefaction of sorted-subset datasets, despite the large sequencing depth. Naive subsets generally had larger estimated clonotype richness than memory subsets.

A word on this clone: Which antigen it targets is not known. No clone much larger than this one lies a single base away; base qualities are absent.

The donors were healthy, HIV-negative adults with no recently reported acute infections or vaccinations. Only Caucasian adults living in Nashville, Tennessee, USA were represented among the donors. Magnetic negative selection was used to enrich CD4+ T cells, after which naive cells were positively selected on CD45RA and the negative fraction became the memory subset. After blood collection by leukapheresis, PBMCs were isolated using Ficoll-Histopaque density gradient centrifugation and then cryopreserved in the vapor phase of liquid nitrogen. Analytical flow cytometry was used to check the purity and quantity of every magnetically sorted T cell population. Each sorted fraction had its genomic DNA isolated and then quantified by UV absorbance on a Nanodrop 2000c. Reading from cysteine to phenylalanine, the CDR3 counts 16 amino acids. Solely the CDR3 DNA is kept, with 48 bases framed from the first base. The germline V gene encodes CDR1 MNHEY and CDR2 SMNVEV (reference sequence). Deletion took 4 bases off V and 8 bases off J, with a span of 23 bases between the germline ends.

Using the deep immunoSEQ assay, multiplex PCR amplified TCR CDR3 regions from genomic DNA. Extracted genomic DNA from each cell subset was spread evenly across all wells of several immunoSEQ 96-well plates, with each plate serving as a replicate. For sorted subsets, 200 to 250 ng of genomic DNA, equivalent to some 30,000 T cell genomes, went into each replicate PCR. Purified libraries were quantified with a Qubit 3.0 fluorometer, sized on a Bioanalyzer 2100, and re-quantified with the KAPA Library Quantification kit. Each immunoSEQ 96-well plate was sequenced on its own single-read 150-cycle Illumina NextSeq 550 flow cell. The authors' pipeline ran thus. Because the immunoSEQ output included only junctional sequences and no quality scores, the filtering could not be the same as the filtering used for full-length reads. To assign V/J genes and CDR3, sequences were annotated against IMGT germline references using PyIR, a Python wrapper for IgBLAST v1.9. Reads were removed for weak V/J assignments (E-value above 1e-6), missing CDR3, stop codons, out-of-frame junctions, or ambiguous translated residues. A V3J clonotype was defined by an identical inferred V gene, J gene, and CDR3 amino acid sequence. The percentage overlap between two repertoires was calculated by dividing the number of shared unique clonotypes by the size of the smaller repertoire. Repertoire richness was assessed with RTK rarefaction, the Chao1 estimator, and Recon v2.1 estimates of unobserved clonotypes. For all TCRbeta clonotypes obtained by the gDNA method from four donors, generation probabilities were computed with OLGA. TCRdb stores this immuneACCESS table with in-frame sequences only. Part of the clones is absent; in the studies checked, under half of the shortfall reflects unresolved V genes, and no reason is known for the rest. Clone size and V and J calls were adopted from that table, with D and trimming inferred from the DNA. This sample comprises roughly 2.5 million clones, 85% to 95% of them detected only once. The ten most abundant clones make up 0.13% to 0.15% of the sample.

The TCR was taken from a man aged 18 to 35 in good health. The sequence is built from TRBV27 and TRBJ1-2; the D region possibly corresponds to TRBD1 (6 bases align). The sequencing input was naive CD4+ T cells sorted from blood. The cell subset or site label of this sample denotes: CD45RA+ positively selected. Here the CDR3 is given as CASSWGILQGTAGYTF. The sequenced DNA is TGTGCCAGCAGTTGGGGGATCTTACAGGGTACGGCCGGCTACACCTTC.